These T cell receptor beta chains were read from a single sample in a study of blood T cell repertoires in COVID-19. Only in-frame clones appear in the TCRdb table, and some are missing; sequencing was by immunoSEQ multiplex PCR. This repertoire shows some 90,000 clones, roughly 90% found once; its top ten account for less than 3%. Source material: peripheral blood. All receptors derive from a man between 50 and 59 years old with COVID-19, enrolled during active disease. Each CDR3 is given with its conserved first and last residue. D genes are given only for firm matches. Size is omitted from some rows. Given values are once, few, many or a class for expanded clones.

d_gene: NA
v_gene: TRBV18
j_gene: TRBJ1-2
abundance: NA
len: 15
CDR3nt: TGTGCCAGCTCCCCAGGCCTCCAACCCAACTATGGCTACACCTTC
CDR3aa: CASSPGLQPNYGYTF

d_gene: NA
v_gene: TRBV7-9
j_gene: TRBJ1-1
abundance: NA
len: 13
CDR3nt: TGTGCCAGCAGCTTAGATGGAGGGACTGAAGCTTTCTTT
CDR3aa: CASSLDGGTEAFF

d_gene: NA
v_gene: TRBV2
j_gene: TRBJ1-5
abundance: NA
len: 12
CDR3nt: TGTGCCAGTAAAGACAGTAATCAGCCCCAGCATTTT
CDR3aa: CASKDSNQPQHF

d_gene: TRBD2
v_gene: TRBV14
j_gene: TRBJ2-7
abundance: NA
len: 15
CDR3nt: TGTGCCAGCAGCCCCCTGAGCGGGGGGGCTTACGAGCAGTACTTC
CDR3aa: CASSPLSGGAYEQYF

d_gene: NA
v_gene: TRBV28
j_gene: TRBJ1-1
abundance: NA
len: 15
CDR3nt: TGTGCCAGCAGTCCCGGGGGGTTATTTATCACTGAAGCTTTCTTT
CDR3aa: CASSPGGLFITEAFF

d_gene: TRBD2
v_gene: TRBV5-1
j_gene: TRBJ2-3
abundance: NA
len: 16
CDR3nt: TGCGCCAGCAGCTTGGATGCGGGGGGGCCAAAAGATACGCAGTATTTT
CDR3aa: CASSLDAGGPKDTQYF

d_gene: NA
v_gene: TRBV7-3
j_gene: TRBJ2-7
abundance: NA
len: 13
CDR3nt: TGTGCCAGCAGCCCCCTCCCCTCCTACGAGCAGTACTTC
CDR3aa: CASSPLPSYEQYF

d_gene: TRBD2
v_gene: TRBV7-9
j_gene: TRBJ2-3
abundance: NA
len: 17
CDR3nt: TGTGCCAGCAGCTCCCCTCTAGCGGGGGGCTACACAGATACGCAGTATTTT
CDR3aa: CASSSPLAGGYTDTQYF

d_gene: NA
v_gene: TRBV6-5
j_gene: TRBJ1-5
abundance: NA
len: 14
CDR3nt: TGTGCCAGCAGTTACTCGGCGGGCAATCAGCCCCAGCATTTT
CDR3aa: CASSYSAGNQPQHF

d_gene: TRBD1
v_gene: TRBV6-2/TRBV6-3
j_gene: TRBJ1-4
abundance: NA
len: 18
CDR3nt: TGTGCCAGCAGTTACTCGAAGACGACCCGGACAGGGCGTGAAAAACTGTTTTTT
CDR3aa: CASSYSKTTRTGREKLFF

d_gene: TRBD2
v_gene: TRBV5-1
j_gene: TRBJ2-7
abundance: NA
len: 14
CDR3nt: TGCGCCAGCAGCCCCGGCGGGGGGGCTTACGAGCAGTACTTC
CDR3aa: CASSPGGGAYEQYF

d_gene: NA
v_gene: TRBV4-1
j_gene: TRBJ2-6
abundance: NA
len: 15
CDR3nt: TGCGCCAGCAGCCAAGTGAGTGCTGGGGCCAACGTCCTGACTTTC
CDR3aa: CASSQVSAGANVLTF

d_gene: NA
v_gene: TRBV4-3
j_gene: TRBJ1-1
abundance: NA
len: 19
CDR3nt: TGCGCCAGCAGCCGGGCAAACGTGGACAGTCAAACCATGAACACTGAAGCTTTCTTT
CDR3aa: CASSRANVDSQTMNTEAFF

d_gene: NA
v_gene: TRBV5-8
j_gene: TRBJ2-7
abundance: few
len: 13
CDR3nt: TGTGCCAGCAGCTTGGTTCGCGGGGTAGAGCAGTACTTC
CDR3aa: CASSLVRGVEQYF

d_gene: TRBD2
v_gene: TRBV5-1
j_gene: TRBJ2-3
abundance: NA
len: 17
CDR3nt: TGCGCCAGCAGCTTGGCCAAGACTAGCGGGGCGCCAGATACGCAGTATTTT
CDR3aa: CASSLAKTSGAPDTQYF

d_gene: NA
v_gene: TRBV9
j_gene: TRBJ1-4
abundance: medium-sized
len: 15
CDR3nt: TGTGCCAGCAGCGCGAAGGGGTTAGGAGCTGAAAAACTGTTTTTT
CDR3aa: CASSAKGLGAEKLFF

d_gene: NA
v_gene: TRBV5-1
j_gene: TRBJ1-2
abundance: once
len: 13
CDR3nt: TGCGCCAGCAGCTTGGAACAGCTGTCGAGCTACACCTTC
CDR3aa: CASSLEQLSSYTF

d_gene: TRBD2
v_gene: TRBV2
j_gene: TRBJ2-7
abundance: NA
len: 16
CDR3nt: TGTGCCAGCAGTCACGAACTTAGCGGGGGGGGCTACGAGCAGTACTTC
CDR3aa: CASSHELSGGGYEQYF

d_gene: NA
v_gene: TRBV7-3
j_gene: TRBJ1-2
abundance: once
len: 15
CDR3nt: TGTGCCAGCAGCGAATATCCGGGTCGGCCTTATGGCTACACCTTC
CDR3aa: CASSEYPGRPYGYTF

d_gene: NA
v_gene: TRBV7-2
j_gene: TRBJ1-5
abundance: NA
len: 15
CDR3nt: TGTGCCAGCAGTCGGTCGGGATATAGCAATCAGCCCCAGCATTTT
CDR3aa: CASSRSGYSNQPQHF

d_gene: TRBD1
v_gene: TRBV7-9
j_gene: TRBJ2-2
abundance: once
len: 15
CDR3nt: TGTGCCAGCAGCTTCGGACAGGGGGCTGACGGGGAGCTGTTTTTT
CDR3aa: CASSFGQGADGELFF

d_gene: NA
v_gene: TRBV19
j_gene: TRBJ1-1
abundance: NA
len: 14
CDR3nt: TGTGCCAGTAGATACGGGGAGGTGAACACTGAAGCTTTCTTT
CDR3aa: CASRYGEVNTEAFF

d_gene: TRBD1
v_gene: TRBV2
j_gene: TRBJ2-1
abundance: NA
len: 13
CDR3nt: TGTGCCAGCACCGTGGGACAGCTCAATGAGCAGTTCTTC
CDR3aa: CASTVGQLNEQFF

d_gene: NA
v_gene: TRBV5-1
j_gene: TRBJ1-1
abundance: NA
len: 14
CDR3nt: TGCGCCAGCAGCGTAAACCTAGCGAACACTGAAGCTTTCTTT
CDR3aa: CASSVNLANTEAFF

d_gene: TRBD1
v_gene: TRBV7-2
j_gene: TRBJ1-3
abundance: few
len: 15
CDR3nt: TGTGCCAGCAGCCCCGACAGGGGGCAAGGAAACACCATATATTTT
CDR3aa: CASSPDRGQGNTIYF

d_gene: TRBD1
v_gene: TRBV30
j_gene: TRBJ1-5
abundance: NA
len: 13
CDR3nt: TGTGCCTGGGCAACAGGGGGGAATCAGCCCCAGCATTTT
CDR3aa: CAWATGGNQPQHF

d_gene: NA
v_gene: TRBV11-2
j_gene: TRBJ1-5
abundance: NA
len: 14
CDR3nt: TGTGCCAGCAGCCCCGGTGAGGTCAATCAGCCCCAGCATTTT
CDR3aa: CASSPGEVNQPQHF

d_gene: TRBD1
v_gene: TRBV15
j_gene: TRBJ1-5
abundance: NA
len: 15
CDR3nt: TGTGCCACCACCGCGGACAGGGGACTCAATCAGCCCCAGCATTTT
CDR3aa: CATTADRGLNQPQHF

d_gene: TRBD1
v_gene: TRBV9
j_gene: TRBJ1-3
abundance: NA
len: 13
CDR3nt: TGTGCCAGCCAGGGGGTCTCTGGAAACACCATATATTTT
CDR3aa: CASQGVSGNTIYF

d_gene: TRBD1
v_gene: TRBV9
j_gene: TRBJ1-4
abundance: NA
len: 15
CDR3nt: TGTGCCAGCAGCGAAATGACAGGGGATATTGAAAAACTGTTTTTT
CDR3aa: CASSEMTGDIEKLFF

d_gene: NA
v_gene: TRBV13
j_gene: TRBJ2-7
abundance: NA
len: 14
CDR3nt: TGTGCCAGCAGAGAAGCGGGACACACCTACGAGCAGTACTTC
CDR3aa: CASREAGHTYEQYF

d_gene: NA
v_gene: TRBV20-1
j_gene: TRBJ1-1
abundance: once
len: 13
CDR3nt: TGCAGTGCTAGTATAGGGGTGAACACTGAAGCTTTCTTT
CDR3aa: CSASIGVNTEAFF

d_gene: NA
v_gene: TRBV9
j_gene: TRBJ1-2
abundance: NA
len: 17
CDR3nt: TGTGCCAGCAGCGTAGGACCCCACCAACAGGGCGACTATGGCTACACCTTC
CDR3aa: CASSVGPHQQGDYGYTF

d_gene: NA
v_gene: TRBV4-1
j_gene: TRBJ2-1
abundance: NA
len: 16
CDR3nt: TGCGCCAGCAGCCAAGATAGAGGACAGACCTACAATGAGCAGTTCTTC
CDR3aa: CASSQDRGQTYNEQFF

d_gene: NA
v_gene: TRBV6-2/TRBV6-3
j_gene: TRBJ2-2
abundance: NA
len: 17
CDR3nt: TGTGCCAGCAGCTCATTATTAATCCGAGGACTTGGGGGGGAGCTGTTTTTT
CDR3aa: CASSSLLIRGLGGELFF

d_gene: TRBD1
v_gene: TRBV5-5
j_gene: TRBJ2-7
abundance: NA
len: 15
CDR3nt: TGTGCCAGCAGCTCGGGACAGGGATCCTCCTACGAGCAGTACTTC
CDR3aa: CASSSGQGSSYEQYF

d_gene: NA
v_gene: TRBV5-1
j_gene: TRBJ2-3
abundance: NA
len: 15
CDR3nt: TGCGCCAGCAGCGTGAACTCCGGGGGGCCAGATACGCAGTATTTT
CDR3aa: CASSVNSGGPDTQYF

d_gene: TRBD1
v_gene: TRBV10-3
j_gene: TRBJ1-1
abundance: once
len: 13
CDR3nt: TGTGCCATCAGCGTGACAGGGGAGACTGAAGCTTTCTTT
CDR3aa: CAISVTGETEAFF

d_gene: NA
v_gene: TRBV5-4
j_gene: TRBJ1-4
abundance: few
len: 14
CDR3nt: TGTGCCAGCAGCCGCGGGGCCGAGGATGAAAAACTGTTTTTT
CDR3aa: CASSRGAEDEKLFF